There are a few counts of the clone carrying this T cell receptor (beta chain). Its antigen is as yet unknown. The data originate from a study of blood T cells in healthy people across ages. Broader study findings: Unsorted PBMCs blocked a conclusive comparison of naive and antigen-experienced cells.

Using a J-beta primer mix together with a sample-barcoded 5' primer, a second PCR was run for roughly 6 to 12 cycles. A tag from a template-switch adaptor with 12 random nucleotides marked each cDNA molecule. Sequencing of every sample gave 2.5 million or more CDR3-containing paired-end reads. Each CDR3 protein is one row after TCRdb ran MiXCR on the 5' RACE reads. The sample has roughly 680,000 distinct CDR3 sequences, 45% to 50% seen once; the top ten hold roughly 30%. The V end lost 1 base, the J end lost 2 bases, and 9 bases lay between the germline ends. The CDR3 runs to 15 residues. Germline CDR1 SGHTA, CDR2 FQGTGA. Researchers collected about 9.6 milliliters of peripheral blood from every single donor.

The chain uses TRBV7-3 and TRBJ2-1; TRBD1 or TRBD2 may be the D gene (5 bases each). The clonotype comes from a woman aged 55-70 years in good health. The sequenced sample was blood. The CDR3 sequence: CASSLKSGPYNEQFF. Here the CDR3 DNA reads TGTGCCAGCAGCTTAAAGTCGGGGCCCTACAATGAGCAGTTCTTC.